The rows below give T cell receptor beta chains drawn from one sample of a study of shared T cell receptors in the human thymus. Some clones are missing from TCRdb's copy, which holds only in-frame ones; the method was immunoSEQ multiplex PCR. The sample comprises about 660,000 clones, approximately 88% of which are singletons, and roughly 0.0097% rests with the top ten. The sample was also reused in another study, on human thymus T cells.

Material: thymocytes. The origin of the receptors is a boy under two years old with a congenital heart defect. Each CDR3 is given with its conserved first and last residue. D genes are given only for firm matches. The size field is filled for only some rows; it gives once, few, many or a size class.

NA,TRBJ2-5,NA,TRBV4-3,TGCGCCAGCAGCCAAGGATTACGGGATCTCACAGAGACCCAGTACTTC,CASSQGLRDLTETQYF
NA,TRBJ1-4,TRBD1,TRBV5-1,TGCGCCAGCAGCTTGACTTCAGGGGGTACTAATGAAAAACTGTTTTTT,CASSLTSGGTNEKLFF
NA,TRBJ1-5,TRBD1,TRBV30,TGTGCCTGGAGTGCCGGGACAGCGAATGGCAATCAGCCCCAGCATTTT,CAWSAGTANGNQPQHF
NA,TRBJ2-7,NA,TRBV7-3,TGTGCCAGCAGCCCGGACTCGAGCTCCTACGAGCAGTACTTC,CASSPDSSSYEQYF
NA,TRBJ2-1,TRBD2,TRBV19,TGTGCCAGTGCCACAACAGCGGGAATAAGAGGGAATGAGCAGTTCTTC,CASATTAGIRGNEQFF
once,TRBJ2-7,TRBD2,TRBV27,TGTGCCATCGGGGGAGGGGACCGGCTTGGCGAGCAGTACTTC,CAIGGGDRLGEQYF
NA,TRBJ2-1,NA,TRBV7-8,TGTGCCAGCAGCGCAAGCGGCGGGACAGCCTACAATGAGCAGTTCTTC,CASSASGGTAYNEQFF
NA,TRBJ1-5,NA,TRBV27,TGTGCCAGCAGTCTACTACCCCCGGGCCGGGGGGAAGGCAATCAGCCCCAGCATTTT,CASSLLPPGRGEGNQPQHF
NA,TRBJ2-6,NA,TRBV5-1,TGCGCCAGCAGCTTGGAGGCGGCTCTCAACGTCCTGACTTTC,CASSLEAALNVLTF
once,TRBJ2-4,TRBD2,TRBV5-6,TGTGCCAGCAGCTCAACCGGGACTAGCGGGGCCCTAGCCAAAAACATTCAGTACTTC,CASSSTGTSGALAKNIQYF
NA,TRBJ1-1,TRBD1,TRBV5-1,TGCGCCAGCGGACAGGGGGGGACTGAAGCTTTCTTT,CASGQGGTEAFF
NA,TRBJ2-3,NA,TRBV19,TGTGCCAGTAGCAGACAGGGAGGTGCAGATACGCAGTATTTT,CASSRQGGADTQYF
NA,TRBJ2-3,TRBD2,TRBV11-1,TGTGCCAGCAGCTTAGAGGCCAGCGGGAGGGTGGATACGCAGTATTTT,CASSLEASGRVDTQYF
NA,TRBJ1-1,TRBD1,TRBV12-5,TGTGCTAGTGGGGAGGGGGCTCGGACTGAAGCTTTCTTT,CASGEGARTEAFF
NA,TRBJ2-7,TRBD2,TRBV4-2,TGTGCCAGCAGCCAAGGGGGGACTAGCGCTGTCCTGAAGTACGAGCAGTACTTC,CASSQGGTSAVLKYEQYF
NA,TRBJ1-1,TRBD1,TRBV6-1,TGTGCCAGCAGCCACAGGGGCACTGAAGCTTTCTTT,CASSHRGTEAFF
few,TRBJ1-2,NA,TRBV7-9,TGTGCCAGCAGCTTAGGTCGGGCAGGGAAGTCGCCGGAGGGCTACACCTTC,CASSLGRAGKSPEGYTF
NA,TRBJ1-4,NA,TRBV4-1,TGCGCCAGCAGCCAGGAGGAGACTAATGAAAAACTGTTTTTT,CASSQEETNEKLFF
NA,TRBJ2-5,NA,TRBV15,TGTGCCACCAGCACCCAGGGGCCCCAGTACTTC,CATSTQGPQYF
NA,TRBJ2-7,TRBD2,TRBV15,TGTGCCACCAGCACTCCGGGGACTAGCGGGTGCGAGCAGTACTTC,CATSTPGTSGCEQYF
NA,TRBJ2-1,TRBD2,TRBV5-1,TGCGCCAGCAGCTTGGAATGGACGGGAGGTGGGCAGTTCTTC,CASSLEWTGGGQFF
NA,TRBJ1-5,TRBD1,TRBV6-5,TGTGCCAGCAGCCCGACAGGGGCTTATCCTCAGCCCCAGCATTTT,CASSPTGAYPQPQHF
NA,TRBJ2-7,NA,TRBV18,TGTGCCAGCTCACCCGCCTACGAGCAGTACTTC,CASSPAYEQYF
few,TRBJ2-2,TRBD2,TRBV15,TGTGCCACCAGCAGATATTGGGTAGCGGGAGTGAAGAACACCGGGGAGCTGTTTTTT,CATSRYWVAGVKNTGELFF
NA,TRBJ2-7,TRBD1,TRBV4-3,TGCGCCAGCAGCCAAGATTATAGACAGGGGGCCTACGAGCAGTACTTC,CASSQDYRQGAYEQYF
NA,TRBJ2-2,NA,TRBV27,TGTGCCAGCAGTTCCCCTGACAGGATGGGGGAGCTGTTTTTT,CASSSPDRMGELFF
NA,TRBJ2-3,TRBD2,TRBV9,TGTGCCAGCAGCGTTAGCGGGAGGAGGGGCACAGATACGCAGTATTTT,CASSVSGRRGTDTQYF
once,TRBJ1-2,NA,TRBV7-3,TGTGCCAGCAGCCCGAGCGACGGAGGCCCCTTCAACTATGGCTACACCTTC,CASSPSDGGPFNYGYTF
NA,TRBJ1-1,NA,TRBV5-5,TGTGCCAGCAGCTGGGAAGGGGCCCCGAACACTGAAGCTTTCTTT,CASSWEGAPNTEAFF
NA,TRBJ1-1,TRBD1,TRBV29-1,TGCAGCGTTGCTCGCGGGACAGGGGTCCGGGTGGGCACTGAAGCTTTCTTT,CSVARGTGVRVGTEAFF
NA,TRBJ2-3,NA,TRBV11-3,TGTGCCAGCAGCCCCGACACGACCACAGATACGCAGTATTTT,CASSPDTTTDTQYF
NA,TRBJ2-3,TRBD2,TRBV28,TGTGCCAGCAGTCCTCAAGAAGGGACTAGCGGGAATGGCACAGATACGCAGTATTTT,CASSPQEGTSGNGTDTQYF